Below are 25 T cell receptor beta chains sequenced from a single sample in a study of OX40 agonist ivuxolimab in advanced cancers. Some clones are missing from TCRdb's copy, which holds only in-frame ones; the method was immunoSEQ multiplex PCR. Here the sample spans about 79,000 clones, about 94% being singletons. Sample: CD4+ or CD8+ T cells sorted from blood, taken in a trial of the OX40 agonist ivuxolimab. These TCRs come from an adult with an advanced solid tumor such as melanoma, head and neck, liver or kidney cancer.

The V call is TRBV7-9, the J call TRBJ1-2, with TRBD1 matching over 8 bases. The CDR3 has 15 residues. V was pared by 4 bases and J by 4 bases, with 8 bases of the junction left unmatched. From germline, CDR1 is SEHNR and CDR2 FQNEAQ (reference sequence). Written as DNA, the CDR3 is TGTGCCAGCAGCTCGGGGGACAGGTACCTCTATGGCTACACCTTC. Amino acid sequence: CASSSGDRYLYGYTF.

The genes are TRBV27 and TRBJ2-5, with D unresolved. Germline CDR1 reads MNHEY; CDR2 reads SMNVEV (reference sequence). The CDR3 extends over 14 amino acids. Trimming shortened V by 3 bases and J by 2 bases, and 10 bases separated the two germline ends. CDR3 loop: CASSFMGLQETQYF. In DNA form, the CDR3 reads TGTGCCAGCAGTTTTATGGGGTTACAAGAGACCCAGTACTTC.

V is TRBV7-9 and J is TRBJ2-7, with a weak D call TRBD2 (5 bases). V lost 5 bases to trimming and J lost 1 base, with 27 bases between them. This CDR3 region has 19 residues. Germline V gives CDR1 SEHNR, CDR2 FQNEAQ (reference sequence). The CDR3 loop is CASSQSLGSSGYSSYEQYF. The CDR3 coding sequence is TGTGCCAGCAGCCAGAGCTTAGGGAGTTCGGGCTACTCTTCCTACGAGCAGTACTTC. Using reference TRBV7-9 and TRBJ2-7 for the parts outside the CDR3, the full variable domain is DTGVSQNPRHKITKRGQNVTFRCDPISEHNRLYWYRQTLGQGPEFLTYFQNEAQLEKSRLLSDRFSAERPKGSFSTLEIQRTEQGDSAMYLCASSQSLGSSGYSSYEQYFGPGTRLTVT.

V gene TRBV2 combines with J gene TRBJ2-1; TRBD1 might be the D (5 bases). Germline values: CDR1 SNHLY, CDR2 FYNNEI. The V and J ends lost 1 base and 7 bases respectively, with 17 bases between them. The CDR3 extends over 16 amino acids. DNA for the CDR3: TGTGCCAGCAGTGAAGTCAAGGGGCTGTCGTGGAATGAGCAGTTCTTC. Residues: CASSEVKGLSWNEQFF.

The gene calls are TRBV27 and TRBJ1-1; the D gene is possibly TRBD1 (6 bases). Germline V gives CDR1 MNHEY, CDR2 SMNVEV (reference sequence). The CDR3 is 15 amino acids. V gave up 5 bases and J gave up 3 bases, with 16 bases separating them. The DNA for the CDR3 is TGTGCCAGCAGTACCCCCCTACAGGGTTACACTGAAGCTTTCTTT. As protein: CASSTPLQGYTEAFF.

The chain carries TRBV18 and TRBJ2-1; D is tentatively TRBD1 or TRBD2 (5 bases each). This CDR3 contains 13 residues. From germline, CDR1 is KGHSH and CDR2 LQKENI. Trimming pared 0 bases from V and 12 bases from J, leaving 12 bases between. The CDR3: CASSPPDGDGQFF. The CDR3 nucleotides read TGTGCCAGCTCACCACCAGACGGGGACGGGCAGTTCTTC.

This rearrangement joins TRBV10-3 to TRBJ1-5, with 8 bases that match TRBD1. The V and J ends lost 3 bases and 2 bases, in that order; junction bases with no gene match: 12. CDR1 and CDR2 (germline): ENHRY, SYGVKD. This CDR3 has 18 amino acids. CDR3 amino acids: CAISDQGQGIVGNQPQHF. The CDR3 DNA sequence: TGTGCCATCAGTGATCAAGGACAGGGAATAGTGGGCAATCAGCCCCAGCATTTT.

This clone was counted a single time. The same CDR3 also results from other DNA sequences found in this sample. This rearrangement joins TRBV5-1 to TRBJ1-1; D remains unclear. The germline V gene encodes CDR1 SGHRS and CDR2 YFSETQ. This CDR3 has 14 residues. Trimming shortened V by 0 bases and J by 0 bases, and 6 bases separated the two germline ends. Here the CDR3 reads CASSLVDMNTEAFF. CDR3 sequence (DNA): TGCGCCAGCAGCTTGGTAGACATGAACACTGAAGCTTTCTTT.

CDR3 sequence (DNA): TGTGCCAGCAGTTTTAAACAGGGGGGTTACGAGCAGTACTTC. It codes for CASSFKQGGYEQYF. The chain combines TRBV27 with TRBJ2-7; 8 bases fit TRBD1. The CDR3 is 14 amino acids. Per the germline V gene, CDR1 is MNHEY and CDR2 is SMNVEV (reference sequence). V lost 3 bases to trimming and J lost 4 bases; unmatched junction nucleotides: 5.

The chain combines TRBV4-1 with TRBJ2-3, with no clear D. Germline CDR1 reads MGHRA; CDR2 reads YSYEKL. Trimming cost V 0 bases and J 1 base, with 8 bases left between them. CDR3 length: 15 amino acids. The CDR3 DNA reads TGCGCCAGCAGCCAAGAAGCCAGTCGCACAGATACGCAGTATTTT. Translated, it gives CASSQEASRTDTQYF.

The chain recombines TRBV28 with TRBJ2-2; 8 bases map to TRBD1. Germline-derived CDR1 and CDR2 are MDHEN and SYDVKM. V lost 1 base and J lost 5; bases outside the gene matches: 9. The CDR3 is 17 residues long. The CDR3 loop reads CASSLSATGGETGELFF. The CDR3, as DNA: TGTGCCAGCAGTTTATCGGCCACAGGGGGAGAGACCGGGGAGCTGTTTTTT.

The CDR3 bases are TGTGCCAGCAGTTATCCAGGGGCAGATACGCAGTATTTT. It codes for CASSYPGADTQYF. V gene TRBV6-5 combines with J gene TRBJ2-3; a weak D match, TRBD1 (6 bases). The CDR3 length is 13 residues. The germline V and J ends were trimmed by 3 bases and 4 bases, with 8 bases remaining between them. Germline lookup yields CDR1 MNHEY and CDR2 SVGAGI.

The chain employs TRBV27 and TRBJ2-7; no clear D gene. Germline V gene lookup returns CDR1 MNHEY and CDR2 SMNVEV (reference sequence). This CDR3 has 15 residues. Deletions cut 0 bases from V and 0 bases from J, with 9 bases between. The DNA for the CDR3 is TGTGCCAGCAGTTTATCCCACACGAGCTCCTACGAGCAGTACTTC. It codes for CASSLSHTSSYEQYF.

The chain joins TRBV29-1 to TRBJ1-1; a weak D match, TRBD1 (6 bases). Deletions cut 4 bases from V and 6 bases from J, with 9 bases between. The length of the CDR3 is 11 residues. Germline-derived CDR1 and CDR2 are SQVTM and ANQGSEA. The CDR3 nucleotides read TGCAGCGTTGTATGGGGGCCTGAAGCTTTCTTT. As protein: CSVVWGPEAFF. Filled out from reference TRBV29-1 and TRBJ1-1, the complete variable domain reads SAVISQKPSRDICQRGTSLTIQCQVDSQVTMMFWYRQQPGQSLTLIATANQGSEATYESGFVIDKFPISRPNLTFSTLTVSNMSPEDSSIYLCSVVWGPEAFFGQGTRLTVV.

This sequence joins TRBV19 and TRBJ1-5; D remains ambiguous. Germline V gene sequence: CDR1 LNHDA, CDR2 SQIVND (reference sequence). The CDR3 has 15 residues. Trimming cost V 6 bases and J 3 bases, with 15 bases left between them. The CDR3 reads CASSALWPFNQPQHF. CDR3 coding DNA: TGTGCCAGTAGCGCACTATGGCCGTTCAATCAGCCCCAGCATTTT.

This clone was detected once. The J gene is TRBJ1-1, the V gene TRBV5-6, with D unresolved. V lost 5 bases, J lost 0 bases, and 8 bases lay in between. Germline loops: CDR1 SGHDT, CDR2 YYEEEE. CDR3 length: 13 residues. In nucleotides, the CDR3 is TGTGCCAGCAGGGGCGTTATGAACACTGAAGCTTTCTTT. Encoded protein: CASRGVMNTEAFF. Using reference TRBV5-6 and TRBJ1-1 for the parts outside the CDR3, the full variable domain is DAGVTQSPTHLIKTRGQQVTLRCSPKSGHDTVSWYQQALGQGPQFIFQYYEEEERQRGNFPDRFSGHQFPNYSSELNVNALLLGDSALYLCASRGVMNTEAFFGQGTRLTVV.

The genes are TRBV6-4 and TRBJ2-1; D is possibly TRBD1 (6 bases). This CDR3 comprises 18 residues. Germline loops: CDR1 MRHNA, CDR2 SNTAGT. V was pared by 3 bases and J by 8 bases, with 26 bases between. The CDR3 DNA follows: TGTGCCAGCAGTGAGGGCGGAGTGGACAGTTTGTCCGTACATGAGCAGTTCTTC. This sequence encodes CASSEGGVDSLSVHEQFF.

The rearrangement uses TRBV27 and TRBJ2-5; the match to TRBD1 covers 9 bases. Germline V lookup: CDR1 MNHEY, CDR2 SMNVEV (reference sequence). V lost 0 bases to trimming and J lost 5 bases; unmatched junction nucleotides: 4. This CDR3 spans 15 amino acids. The CDR3 sequence is CASSLSGTGIETQYF. Here the CDR3 DNA reads TGTGCCAGCAGTTTATCCGGGACAGGGATCGAGACCCAGTACTTC.

The chain joins TRBV28 to TRBJ1-2; D is unclear. The V gene lost 3 bases and the J gene lost 2 bases, with 7 bases spanning the gap. CDR1 is MDHEN and CDR2 is SYDVKM in the germline V gene. The CDR3 totals 13 residues. The CDR3: CASSFERNYGYTF. As DNA, the CDR3 is TGTGCCAGCAGTTTTGAACGGAACTATGGCTACACCTTC.

CDR3 in DNA: TGCAGCGTTGACCGCGGAATCCAAGAGACCCAGTACTTC. It is translated as CSVDRGIQETQYF. V is TRBV29-1 and J is TRBJ2-5; no reliable D call. CDR1 SQVTM and CDR2 ANQGSEA come from the germline V gene. The CDR3 contains 13 residues. The V end was cut by 3 bases, the J end by 1 base, with 9 bases between.

The chain links TRBV28 to TRBJ1-2; D gene ambiguous. Germline V lookup: CDR1 MDHEN, CDR2 SYDVKM. Trimming took off 4 bases at V and 14 bases at J, with 14 bases between the two ends. The CDR3 spans 11 residues. CDR3 coding DNA: TGTGCCAGCAGTTCAAGCGGGAAGGAAACCTTC. It encodes CASSSSGKETF.

This rearrangement joins TRBV18 to TRBJ2-7; a weak D match, TRBD2 (6 bases). Germline V gene sequence: CDR1 KGHSH, CDR2 LQKENI. This CDR3 is built from 14 residues. V gave up 3 bases and J gave up 5 bases, with 14 bases separating them. The CDR3 loop is CASSPRDSFDEQYF. CDR3 nucleotides: TGTGCCAGCTCACCTCGGGACTCCTTTGACGAGCAGTACTTC.

This chain connects TRBV27 to TRBJ1-1, with 9 bases matching TRBD1. The germline V gene encodes CDR1 MNHEY and CDR2 SMNVEV (reference sequence). With 5 bases clipped from V and 4 bases from J, the junction kept 5 bases outside the gene matches. This CDR3 has 14 amino acids. The CDR3 region is CASSRTGVGTEAFF. The CDR3 DNA reads as TGTGCCAGCAGTCGGACAGGGGTTGGCACTGAAGCTTTCTTT.

The rearrangement links TRBV27 to TRBJ1-1; D gene ambiguous. Germline-derived CDR1 and CDR2 are MNHEY and SMNVEV (reference sequence). The V and J ends lost 5 bases and 9 bases respectively, with 16 bases between them. This CDR3 comprises 13 residues. DNA for the CDR3: TGTGCCAGCAGTCTAACCCCGGTAGAGAAAGCTTTCTTT. Its translation is CASSLTPVEKAFF.

The J gene is TRBJ1-2, the V gene TRBV10-3; D perhaps matches TRBD1 (5 bases). CDR1 and CDR2 from the germline V gene are ENHRY and SYGVKD. V was cut by 0 bases and J by 4 bases, with 12 bases left in between. CDR3 length equals 15 residues. CDR3 coding DNA: TGTGCCATCAGTGAGTCAGTTGGGGGATTCTATGGCTACACCTTC. Translation gives CAISESVGGFYGYTF.